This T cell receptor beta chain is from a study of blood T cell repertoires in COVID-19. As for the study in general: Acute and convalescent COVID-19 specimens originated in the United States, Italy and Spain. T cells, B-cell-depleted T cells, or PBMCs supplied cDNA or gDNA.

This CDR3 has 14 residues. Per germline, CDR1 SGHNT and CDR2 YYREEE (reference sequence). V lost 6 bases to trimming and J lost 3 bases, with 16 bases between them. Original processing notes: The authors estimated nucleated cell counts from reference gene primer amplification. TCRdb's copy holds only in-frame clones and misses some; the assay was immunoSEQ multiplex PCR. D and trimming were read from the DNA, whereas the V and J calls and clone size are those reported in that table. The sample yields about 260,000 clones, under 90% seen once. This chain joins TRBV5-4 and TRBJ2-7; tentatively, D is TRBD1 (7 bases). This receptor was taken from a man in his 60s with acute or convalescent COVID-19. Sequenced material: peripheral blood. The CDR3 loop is CASTIGGGSYEQYF. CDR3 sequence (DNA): TGTGCCAGCACCATTGGAGGGGGCAGCTACGAGCAGTACTTC.